This T cell receptor (beta chain) was recovered during a study of T cells in Graves' hyperthyroidism and ophthalmopathy. General observations from the study: Ophthalmopathy onset followed model prediction by a median around 6.9 months.

Details on this clonotype: Its antigen is unidentified.

Patients with uncontrolled infections, other autoimmune diseases, pregnancy or lactation were excluded. The CDR3 regions of TCR beta were amplified from RNA transcripts. Carried out on the TCR CDR3, a first-round RT-PCR used the HTBI primer set. TCRdb analysed the multiplex PCR reads with MiXCR anew, one entry per CDR3 protein. The top ten clones hold around an eighth of a sample with 600,000 or so distinct CDR3 sequences, roughly 14% of them seen once. The TCR sequence derives from a woman aged 45 to 65 with Graves' ophthalmopathy. Sequencing used blood.

The CDR3 DNA sequence: TGTGCCAGCAGTTACTCGTTGCAACCTCATGGAAACACCATATATTTT. Protein sequence: CASSYSLQPHGNTIYF. This rearrangement joins TRBV6-5 to TRBJ1-3; D call uncertain. This CDR3 spans 16 amino acids. The V gene lost 0 bases and the J gene lost 3 bases, with 12 bases spanning the gap. Per the germline V gene, CDR1 is MNHEY and CDR2 is SVGAGI.